The clone carrying this TCR beta chain was counted ten times or more. Its antigen is not identified. Germline V gene data show CDR1 as MGHRA and CDR2 as YSYEKL. The CDR3 has 17 amino acids. The J segment lost 0 bases and the V segment lost 0 bases, leaving 5 bases of the junction unmatched. The data belong to a study of blood T cells in healthy people across ages. Study results and caveats: One million T cells yielded diversity estimates that were considered underestimates.

A second about 7 to 12 cycle PCR used barcoded and J-beta primers. MiXCR was run by TCRdb on the 5' RACE reads, yielding one entry per CDR3 protein. The table has 980,000 or so distinct CDR3 sequences, roughly 43% seen once. The chain carries TRBV4-1 and TRBJ2-1; 7 bases match TRBD2. The clonotype was recovered from a man in his thirties or forties in good health. The sample consisted of blood. Here the CDR3 DNA reads TGCGCCAGCAGCCAAGACCCTAGCGGTAGCTCCTACAATGAGCAGTTCTTC. This sequence encodes CASSQDPSGSSYNEQFF.